The 31 T cell receptor beta chains in this list originate from one sample, sequenced in a study of CXCR3-negative and CXCR3-positive naive CD8 T cells. Overall study results and limits: In CXCR3-positive naive cells, the TRB CDR3s were more hydrophobic than in CXCR3-negative naive cells.

UMI-labeled 5' RACE yielded the TRB cDNA libraries. TCRdb re-called the 5' RACE reads; every CDR3 protein appears as one record, without DNA. The listing contains just under 65,000 distinct CDR3 sequences. These receptors' antigens are unknown. Specimen: naive CXCR3+ CD8+ T cells from blood. Subset reported: CD45RO-CCR7+CD27+CD95- naive CD8+ T cells expressing CXCR3 (TNR3+). These receptors were taken from a human donor in good health. Some clones in this sample may be carry-over from other donors' samples.

The chain combines TRBV7-9 with TRBJ2-2; the TRBD2 assignment by TCRdb is unverifiable without DNA. CDR1 is SEHNR, CDR2 FQNEAQ, per germline (reference sequence). This CDR3 has 13 residues. CDR3 sequence: CASSSWESGELFF.

The chain couples TRBV18 to TRBJ2-1; TCRdb's D call, TRBD1, is unchecked because there is no DNA. Germline CDR1 reads KGHSH; CDR2 reads LQKENI. This CDR3 region has 15 residues. CDR3 residues: CASSYPGGASNEQFF. The full variable domain, its missing parts supplied by reference TRBV18 and TRBJ2-1, is NAGVMQNPRHLVRRRGQEARLRCSPMKGHSHVYWYRQLPEEGLKFMVYLQKENIIDESGMPKERFSAEFPKEGPSILRIQQVVRGDSAAYFCASSYPGGASNEQFFGPGTRLTVL.

The J gene is TRBJ1-1, the V gene TRBV27; TCRdb proposes TRBD1, but this gene call is untestable without DNA. The germline CDR1 and CDR2 sequences are MNHEY and SMNVEV (reference sequence). The CDR3 totals 13 residues. This chain's CDR3 is CASTYRVNTEAFF.

J is TRBJ2-1 and V is TRBV6-4; TCRdb's assignment of TRBD2 cannot be checked, as there is no DNA. In germline, CDR1 is MRHNA, CDR2 SNTAGT. The length of the CDR3 is 15 residues. CDR3 in amino acids: CASSDRLAGSDEQFF.

The CDR3: CASSPLAGGQYF. The chain couples TRBV4-1 to TRBJ2-3; the TCRdb D gene call, TRBD2, has no DNA to confirm it. The V gene's germline CDR1 is MGHRA and CDR2 YSYEKL. This CDR3 has 12 amino acids.

V gene TRBV9 combines with J gene TRBJ1-2. This CDR3 region has 13 residues. CDR1 is SGDLS and CDR2 is YYNGEE in the germline V gene. The CDR3 is CASSVTQGDGYTF.

The J gene is TRBJ1-1, the V gene TRBV29-1; without DNA, the TCRdb call of TRBD1 cannot be checked. Germline V gives CDR1 SQVTM, CDR2 ANQGSEA. The CDR3 is 12 amino acids. The CDR3 loop is CSVDVTQAQTFF.

V is TRBV15 and J is TRBJ2-1; TCRdb proposes TRBD1, but this gene call is untestable without DNA. CDR3 length: 17 amino acids. The germline CDR1 and CDR2 sequences are LNHNV and YYDKDF (reference sequence). The CDR3 loop reads CATRRGRAGGSYNEQFF.

The J gene is TRBJ2-1, the V gene TRBV29-1; lacking DNA, the TRBD1 call made by TCRdb goes unchecked. Per germline, CDR1 SQVTM and CDR2 ANQGSEA. The CDR3 runs 12 residues. The CDR3 reads CSAPTWYNEQFF.

The chain recombines TRBV9 with TRBJ2-7. Germline V CDR1 and CDR2: SGDLS, YYNGEE. The CDR3 is 14 residues long. The CDR3 sequence: CASSSTGSSYEQYF.

The V gene is TRBV9, the J gene TRBJ1-1. The CDR3 extends over 13 amino acids. Per the germline V gene, CDR1 is SGDLS and CDR2 is YYNGEE. The CDR3 loop reads CASSVGENTEAFF. Using reference TRBV9 and TRBJ1-1 for the parts outside the CDR3, the full variable domain is DSGVTQTPKHLITATGQRVTLRCSPRSGDLSVYWYQQSLDQGLQFLIQYYNGEERAKGNILERFSAQQFPDLHSELNLSSLELGDSALYFCASSVGENTEAFFGQGTRLTVV.

The genes are TRBV27 and TRBJ2-3; without DNA, the TCRdb call of TRBD2 cannot be checked. CDR3 length: 15 residues. CDR1 is MNHEY, CDR2 SMNVEV, per germline (reference sequence). CDR3 residues: CASSLAGGYTDTQYF.

The V call is TRBV7-9, the J call TRBJ2-1. Per the germline V gene, CDR1 is SEHNR and CDR2 is FQNEAQ (reference sequence). This CDR3 spans 16 amino acids. CDR3 loop: CASSLLLSLSYNEQFF.

The J gene is TRBJ2-1, the V gene TRBV9; TCRdb indicates TRBD2, and absent DNA this call remains unverified. The germline gives CDR1 SGDLS, CDR2 YYNGEE. The CDR3 is 18 amino acids. CDR3 sequence reads: CASSVVGGSPTRYNEQFF.

The chain is built from TRBV7-9 and TRBJ2-1; TCRdb reports TRBD2, a call that lacks DNA to check it against. This CDR3 has 17 amino acids. The germline V gene encodes CDR1 SEHNR and CDR2 FQNEAQ (reference sequence). The CDR3: CASSLGPLAGSYNEQFF.

The V call is TRBV29-1, the J call TRBJ2-5; the TCRdb D gene call, TRBD2, has no DNA to confirm it. Per the germline V gene, CDR1 is SQVTM and CDR2 is ANQGSEA. The CDR3 is 15 amino acids. The chain's CDR3 is CSVEVAGDFQETQYF.

The CDR3 loop is CASSLVETQYF. The chain joins TRBV7-9 to TRBJ2-5. CDR3 length: 11 amino acids. Germline loops: CDR1 SEHNR, CDR2 FQNEAQ (reference sequence).

V usage is TRBV18 and J usage is TRBJ1-4; the TCRdb call, TRBD1, lacks DNA for checking. The CDR3 covers 16 residues. Germline V gives CDR1 KGHSH, CDR2 LQKENI. The CDR3: CASSSNSGTSNEKLFF.

The rearrangement uses TRBV28 and TRBJ1-1. The V gene's germline CDR1 is MDHEN and CDR2 SYDVKM. This CDR3 is 14 amino acids long. This chain's CDR3 is CASSLYQRDTEAFF. The whole variable domain, filled in from reference TRBV28 and TRBJ1-1, reads DVKVTQSSRYLVKRTGEKVFLECVQDMDHENMFWYRQDPGLGLRLIYFSYDVKMKEKGDIPEGYSVSREKKERFSLILESASTNQTSMYLCASSLYQRDTEAFFGQGTRLTVV.

The chain joins TRBV19 to TRBJ2-4. CDR1 and CDR2 (germline): LNHDA, SQIVND (reference sequence). The CDR3 extends over 15 amino acids. The chain's CDR3 is CASSIEGATTYIQYF.

The chain couples TRBV29-1 to TRBJ2-1. Germline CDR1 SQVTM, CDR2 ANQGSEA. CDR3 length: 11 residues. CDR3 amino acids: CSTEHHNEQFF.

The chain has TRBV14 and TRBJ1-5; the TCRdb call, TRBD1, lacks DNA for checking. This CDR3 comprises 13 residues. CDR1 and CDR2 (germline): SGHDN, FVKESK. The CDR3 protein is CASSLGAGQPQHF.

The genes are TRBV29-1 and TRBJ1-2; TCRdb picks TRBD1, but there is no DNA to check that call. This CDR3 is 13 amino acids long. Germline assignment: CDR1 SQVTM and CDR2 ANQGSEA. CDR3 protein: CSAGTGSDYGYTF.

The chain couples TRBV4-2 to TRBJ1-2; the TCRdb call, TRBD1, lacks DNA for checking. Looked up from germline, CDR1 is LGHNA and CDR2 is YNFKEQ. This CDR3 is 15 amino acids long. CDR3 amino acids: CASSQDLGGAYGYTF.

CDR3 residues: CASSFPGGPTDTQYF. The chain employs TRBV11-3 and TRBJ2-3; the D call from TCRdb, TRBD2, cannot be confirmed without DNA. This CDR3 is built from 15 residues. The germline CDR1 and CDR2 sequences are SGHNT and YENEEA.

The chain couples TRBV6-2 or TRBV6-3 to TRBJ2-7; the TCRdb call, TRBD2, lacks DNA for checking. The CDR3 has 13 residues. Germline assignment: CDR1 MNHEY and CDR2 SVGEGT. CDR3 sequence: CAINRTKTYEQYF.

The gene calls are TRBV20-1 and TRBJ2-1. The CDR3 covers 12 residues. CDR1 and CDR2 (germline): DFQATT, SNEGSKA (reference sequence). The CDR3 sequence: CSARDTDLEQFF.

The V call is TRBV29-1, the J call TRBJ2-6. Germline CDR1 SQVTM, CDR2 ANQGSEA. This CDR3 region has 17 residues. CDR3 in amino acids: CSVERVDYVSGANVLTF.

The gene calls are TRBV20-1 and TRBJ1-1; there is no DNA to check the TCRdb D call of TRBD1. The germline V gene has CDR1 DFQATT and CDR2 SNEGSKA (reference sequence). The CDR3 has 13 amino acids. CDR3: CSAWTGLDTEAFF.

The chain uses TRBV4-2 and TRBJ2-2; the D gene TCRdb calls, TRBD1, cannot be checked with no DNA. The CDR3 is 15 amino acids. Per germline, CDR1 LGHNA and CDR2 YNFKEQ. The chain's CDR3 is CASSPRQGDTGELFF.

This chain connects TRBV6-5 to TRBJ2-7; the D call from TCRdb, TRBD1, cannot be confirmed without DNA. Germline CDR1 MNHEY, CDR2 SVGAGI. This CDR3 has 12 residues. This CDR3 is CASGGQGNEKYF.